This TCR beta chain is from a study of T-cell reconstitution after alpha-beta-depleted transplantation in children. Study-wide results and limits: TCRbeta diversity was high at day 60 in some patients (a result of surviving recipient T cells and thymic progenitors).

Turning to this clonotype: Antigen specificity is unknown.

Germline V lookup: CDR1 SGHTA, CDR2 FQGNSA. V gave up 4 bases and J gave up 10 bases, with 14 bases separating them. The CDR3 is 13 residues long. Unique molecular identifiers were incorporated during preparation of the TCRbeta library. Using its own MiXCR run on the PCR reads, TCRdb lists one record per CDR3 protein. The data hold 6,500 to 10,000 distinct CDR3 sequences, with 15% to 20% observed a single time. The chain couples TRBV7-2 to TRBJ2-1, with D possibly matching TRBD2 (6 bases). The sequence was obtained from a girl less than two years old who had a stem cell transplant for combined immunodeficiency, so the T cells may come from the graft donor. The sequenced sample was PBMCs, mostly from graft donor cells, obtained 60 days after TCRalphabeta/CD19-depleted stem cell transplant. The CDR3 protein is CASSSTSPMEQFF. The CDR3 DNA follows: TGTGCCAGCAGCTCGACTAGTCCGATGGAGCAGTTCTTC. Full variable domain (rest looked up from reference TRBV7-2 and TRBJ2-1): GAGVSQSPSNKVTEKGKDVELRCDPISGHTALYWYRQSLGQGLEFLIYFQGNSAPDKSGLPSDRFSAERTGGSVSTLTIQRTQQEDSAVYLCASSSTSPMEQFFGPGTRLTVL.